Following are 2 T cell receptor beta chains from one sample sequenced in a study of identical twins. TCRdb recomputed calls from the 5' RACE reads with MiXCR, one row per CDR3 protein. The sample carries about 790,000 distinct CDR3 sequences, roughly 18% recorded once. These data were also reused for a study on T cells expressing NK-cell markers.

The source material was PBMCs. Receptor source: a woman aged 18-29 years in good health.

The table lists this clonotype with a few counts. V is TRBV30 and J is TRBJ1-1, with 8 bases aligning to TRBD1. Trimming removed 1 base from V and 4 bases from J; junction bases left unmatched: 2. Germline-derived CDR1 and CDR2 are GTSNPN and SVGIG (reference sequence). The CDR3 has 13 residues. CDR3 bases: TGTGCCTGGAGTGCTGGGACAGGCACTGAAGCTTTCTTT. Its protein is CAWSAGTGTEAFF.

In DNA, the CDR3 is TGTGCCAGCTGGGAAATTATTCAGTACTTC. Translation gives CASWEIIQYF. The chain employs TRBV6-5 and TRBJ2-4, with D uncertain. CDR1 and CDR2 from the germline V gene are MNHEY and SVGAGI. The V and J ends lost 8 bases and 10 bases respectively, with 9 bases between them. The CDR3 spans 10 residues.